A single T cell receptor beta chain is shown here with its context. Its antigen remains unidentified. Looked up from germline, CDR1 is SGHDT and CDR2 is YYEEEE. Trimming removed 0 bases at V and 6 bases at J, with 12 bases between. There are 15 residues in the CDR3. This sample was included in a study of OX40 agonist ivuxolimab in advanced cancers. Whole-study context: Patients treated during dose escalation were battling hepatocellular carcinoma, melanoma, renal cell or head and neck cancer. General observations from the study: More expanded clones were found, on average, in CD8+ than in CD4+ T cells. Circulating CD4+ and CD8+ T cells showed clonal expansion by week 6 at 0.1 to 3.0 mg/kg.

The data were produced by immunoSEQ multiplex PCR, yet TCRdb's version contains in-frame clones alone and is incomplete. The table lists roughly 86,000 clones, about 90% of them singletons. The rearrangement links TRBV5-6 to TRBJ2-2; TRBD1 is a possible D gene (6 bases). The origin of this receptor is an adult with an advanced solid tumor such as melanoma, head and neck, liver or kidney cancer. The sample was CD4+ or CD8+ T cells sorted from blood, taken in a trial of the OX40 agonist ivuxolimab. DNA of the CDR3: TGTGCCAGCAGCTTGGCCCCCAGGGGCGCCGGGGAGCTGTTTTTT. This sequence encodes CASSLAPRGAGELFF.